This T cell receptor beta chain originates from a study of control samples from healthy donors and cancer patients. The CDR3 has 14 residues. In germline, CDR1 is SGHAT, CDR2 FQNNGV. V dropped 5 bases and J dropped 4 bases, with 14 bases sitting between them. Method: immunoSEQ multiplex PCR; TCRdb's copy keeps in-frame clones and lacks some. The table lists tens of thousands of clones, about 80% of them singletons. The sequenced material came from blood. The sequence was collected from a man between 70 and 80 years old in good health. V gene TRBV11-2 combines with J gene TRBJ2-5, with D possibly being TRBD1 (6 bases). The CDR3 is CASSRRQVRETQYF. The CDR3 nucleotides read TGTGCCAGCAGCCGTCGACAGGTTCGAGAGACCCAGTACTTC.